This T cell receptor beta chain was captured in a study of beta chain features in type 1 diabetes. As every portion of the isolated RNA was reverse transcribed, the sequencing read expressed TCRB transcripts. Clones were read by immunoSEQ multiplex PCR, and TCRdb kept only the in-frame ones, dropping some. This sample has roughly 42,000 clones; roughly 50% occur once, and the top ten carry 0.25%. The V and J ends lost 7 bases and 7 bases respectively, with 17 bases between them. Per the germline V gene, CDR1 is SNHLY and CDR2 is FYNNEI. This CDR3 region has 14 residues. Note on this clone: Its specificity is not known.

Study observations and caveats: Moderately but significantly shorter TCRB CDR3s were found in Type 1 diabetes patients in all four CD4+ subsets. Any role of HLA type in TCRB rearrangement remained unresolved here. Cells carrying high TCR expression could end up over-represented when cDNA is sequenced.

The gene calls are TRBV2 and TRBJ2-1; TRBD1 might be the D (6 bases). What was sequenced was stem cell memory CD4+ T cells from blood. The source is a woman aged 25 to 45 in good health. CDR3 nucleotides: TGTGCCAGCACCCTACCAGGGGTCGTAAATGAGCAGTTCTTC. Its translation is CASTLPGVVNEQFF.